These 16 T cell receptor beta chains came from one sample sequenced in a study of T cells in Graves' hyperthyroidism and ophthalmopathy. RNA transcripts were the template for amplifying TCR beta CDR3 regions. The TCR CDR3 first-round RT-PCR relied on the HTBI primer set. Each CDR3 protein gets one entry after TCRdb re-called the multiplex PCR reads with MiXCR. The sample consists of more than 300,000 distinct CDR3 sequences, 15% to 20% of them appearing once. Sequenced sample: blood. These receptors all come from a woman aged 30 to 39 with Graves' hyperthyroidism that later progressed to Graves' ophthalmopathy.

This clonotype was recorded many times. The chain combines TRBV19 with TRBJ2-1; 12 bases line up with TRBD2. The CDR3 length is 16 residues. CDR1 is LNHDA and CDR2 is SQIVND in the germline V gene (reference sequence). V lost 5 bases, J lost 4 bases, and 6 bases stayed unmatched. This chain's CDR3 is CASSLRLAGVYNEQFF. The CDR3 DNA reads TGTGCCAGTAGTCTGAGACTAGCGGGAGTTTACAATGAGCAGTTCTTC.

This chain connects TRBV12-3 or TRBV12-4 to TRBJ2-7, with 12 bases lining up with TRBD1. The CDR3 extends over 15 amino acids. With V trimmed by 2 bases and J by 7 bases, 6 bases remained unmatched. The CDR3, as DNA: TGTGCCAGCAGTTTATTAGGGACAGGGGGCCGGGAGCAGTACTTC. It yields the protein CASSLLGTGGREQYF.

V gene TRBV28 combines with J gene TRBJ2-3, with D possibly TRBD1 on 6 matching bases. V lost 10 bases and J 1 base, leaving 9 bases between the germline ends. Germline V gene lookup returns CDR1 MDHEN and CDR2 SYDVKM. This CDR3 contains 12 residues. Here the CDR3 DNA reads TGTGCCACCCGGACAGGCACAGATACGCAGTATTTT. Translating it yields CATRTGTDTQYF.

This clonotype occurred a few times. The chain couples TRBV20-1 to TRBJ2-5; TRBD2 matches at 11 bases. The J segment lost 4 bases and the V segment lost 2 bases, leaving 6 bases of the junction unmatched. The length of the CDR3 is 15 residues. Germline CDR1 and CDR2: DFQATT and SNEGSKA (reference sequence). The CDR3 is CSARLAGGVGETQYF. CDR3 coding DNA: TGCAGTGCTAGACTAGCGGGAGGAGTTGGAGAGACCCAGTACTTC.

The chain uses TRBV4-1 and TRBJ2-7, with 8 bases fitting TRBD1. The CDR3 covers 16 residues. Losses at the gene ends were 3 bases for V and 0 bases for J; bases not matched to a gene: 7. Germline CDR1 reads MGHRA; CDR2 reads YSYEKL. CDR3 nucleotide sequence: TGCGCCAGCAGCCACCTCCCGGGACAGGCCTCCTACGAGCAGTACTTC. It translates to CASSHLPGQASYEQYF.

The gene calls are TRBV24-1 and TRBJ2-7, with D unclear. CDR1 KGHDR and CDR2 SFDVKD come from the germline V gene. The CDR3 covers 13 residues. V lost 4 bases, J lost 2 bases, and 8 bases lay in between. The CDR3 here is CATSDSATYEQYF. The DNA for the CDR3 is TGTGCCACCAGTGACTCCGCCACCTACGAGCAGTACTTC.

This clonotype was detected a few times. The chain carries TRBV6-1 and TRBJ2-1, with D possibly being TRBD2 (6 bases). CDR3 size: 16 residues. V was clipped by 1 base and J by 6 bases, with 16 bases between them. Germline V gives CDR1 MNHNS, CDR2 SASEGT. CDR3 bases: TGTGCCAGCAGTGAAGAGTGGGAGGTCCCCGGCAATGAGCAGTTCTTC. Translating it yields CASSEEWEVPGNEQFF.

This rearrangement joins TRBV19 to TRBJ1-2, with D possibly TRBD1 on 6 matching bases. The ends were cut back, 5 bases at V and 4 bases at J, with 20 bases in the middle. This CDR3 is 16 amino acids long. Per germline, CDR1 LNHDA and CDR2 SQIVND (reference sequence). CDR3 loop: CASSSTLRADSYGYTF. The CDR3, as DNA: TGTGCCAGTAGTTCCACCCTGAGGGCGGACAGCTATGGCTACACCTTC.

This clonotype was counted ten times or more. The J gene is TRBJ1-1, the V gene TRBV27; TRBD1 is a possible D gene (6 bases). Germline values: CDR1 MNHEY, CDR2 SMNVEV (reference sequence). The V end lost 5 bases, the J end lost 5 bases, and 15 bases lay between the germline ends. The CDR3 totals 14 residues. CDR3 amino acids: CASSIGQSGTEAFF. As DNA, the CDR3 is TGTGCCAGCAGTATCGGACAGAGTGGAACTGAAGCTTTCTTT.

This clonotype showed up just a few times. A much more abundant neighbour one base away suggests this may be a read error. V and J are TRBV2 and TRBJ1-3, with 9 bases identical to TRBD1. Germline V gives CDR1 SNHLY, CDR2 FYNNEI. V shed 4 bases and J 1 base; nucleotides not matched to a gene: 8. CDR3 size: 17 residues. In DNA, the CDR3 is TGTGCCAGCAGTGGGACCGGGACAGGGACTTCTGGAAACACCATATATTTT. Protein sequence: CASSGTGTGTSGNTIYF.

The V and J genes are TRBV7-2 and TRBJ1-2; possibly TRBD1 for D (5 bases). This CDR3 is 14 amino acids long. CDR1 is SGHTA and CDR2 is FQGNSA in the germline V gene. Trimming pared 5 bases from V and 4 bases from J, leaving 14 bases between. The CDR3, as DNA: TGTGCCAGCAGCAGGAGTGGGGGAATCTATGGCTACACCTTC. It codes for CASSRSGGIYGYTF.

This clonotype was observed many times. This chain joins TRBV11-2 and TRBJ1-1; D remains ambiguous. V lost 0 bases and J 8 bases, leaving 10 bases between the germline ends. The CDR3 consists of 13 residues. Per germline, CDR1 SGHAT and CDR2 FQNNGV. CDR3 nucleotides: TGTGCCAGCAGCTTAGAGCCTCGGCAGGAAGCTTTCTTT. Amino acid sequence: CASSLEPRQEAFF.

This chain uses TRBV5-1 with TRBJ2-5; 8 nucleotides line up with TRBD1. J gave up 2 bases and V 4 bases, and 13 bases lay outside the gene matches. Germline CDR1 reads SGHRS; CDR2 reads YFSETQ. The CDR3 runs 17 residues. The CDR3 is CASSPGQGQTYQETQYF. CDR3 coding DNA: TGCGCCAGCAGCCCCGGACAGGGACAAACCTATCAAGAGACCCAGTACTTC.

This chain links TRBV5-1 with TRBJ1-2; D not resolved. Germline V gives CDR1 SGHRS, CDR2 YFSETQ. This CDR3 is built from 13 residues. Deletions cut 5 bases from V and 5 bases from J, with 13 bases between. This CDR3 reads CASRYGPRYGYTF. The CDR3 nucleotides are TGCGCCAGCAGATACGGGCCGAGATATGGCTACACCTTC.

V and J are TRBV9 and TRBJ2-1, with unresolved D. The germline V and J ends were trimmed by 4 bases and 5 bases, with 16 bases remaining between them. The germline V gene encodes CDR1 SGDLS and CDR2 YYNGEE. This CDR3 has 15 amino acids. The DNA for the CDR3 is TGTGCCAGCAGCCCGCGGACGACTTGGGACAATGAGCAGTTCTTC. Protein: CASSPRTTWDNEQFF.

This clonotype was counted many times. The V and J genes are TRBV3-1 and TRBJ1-1; D is unresolved. The germline CDR1 and CDR2 sequences are LGHDT and YNNKEL (reference sequence). The V and J ends lost 2 bases and 5 bases respectively, with 18 bases between them. This CDR3 comprises 16 residues. CDR3 amino acids: CASSQPQDGIGTEAFF. CDR3 coding DNA: TGTGCCAGCAGCCAACCCCAAGATGGAATAGGGACTGAAGCTTTCTTT.